The clone carrying this TCR beta chain showed up just a few times. Diagnosis of hyperthyroidism was new in patients aged 18 to 65, and its duration was under 2 months. The sample belongs to a study of T cells in Graves' hyperthyroidism and ophthalmopathy. The TCR beta CDR3 regions underwent amplification using RNA transcripts as the source. HTBI primers were employed in a first-round RT-PCR of the TCR CDR3. TCRdb used MiXCR to reprocess the multiplex PCR reads, holding one entry per CDR3 protein. The data show roughly 380,000 distinct CDR3 sequences, roughly an eighth seen once. Specimen: blood. The clonotype comes from a woman between 18 and 29 years old with Graves' hyperthyroidism.

CDR3 protein: CAISGGYEQYF. CDR3 DNA sequence: TGTGCCATCAGTGGCGGCTACGAGCAGTACTTC. J is TRBJ2-7 and V is TRBV10-3, with D unresolved. CDR3 length: 11 amino acids. Trimming took off 4 bases at V and 3 bases at J, with 4 bases between the two ends. The germline CDR1 and CDR2 sequences are ENHRY and SYGVKD.